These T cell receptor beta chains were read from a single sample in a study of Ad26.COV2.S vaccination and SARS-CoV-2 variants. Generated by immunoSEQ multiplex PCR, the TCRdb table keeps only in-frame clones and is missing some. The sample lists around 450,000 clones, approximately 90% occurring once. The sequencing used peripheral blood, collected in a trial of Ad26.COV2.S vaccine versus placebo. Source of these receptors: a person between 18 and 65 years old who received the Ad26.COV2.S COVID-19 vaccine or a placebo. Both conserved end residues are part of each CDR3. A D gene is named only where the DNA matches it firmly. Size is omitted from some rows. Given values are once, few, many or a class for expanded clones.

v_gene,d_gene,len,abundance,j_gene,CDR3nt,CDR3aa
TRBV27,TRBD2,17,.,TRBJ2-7,TGTGCCAGCAGAATGGGGGCTACTAGCGGGTCTTTCTACGAGCAGTACTTC,CASRMGATSGSFYEQYF
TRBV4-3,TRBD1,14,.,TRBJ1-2,TGCGCCAGCAGCCAAGTTGGGGGGGACAGAGGCTACACCTTC,CASSQVGGDRGYTF
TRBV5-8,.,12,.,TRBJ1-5,TGTGCCAGCAGCTCCGACCTCCGGCCCCAGCATTTT,CASSSDLRPQHF
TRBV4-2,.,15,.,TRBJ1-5,TGTGCCAGCAGCCAAGCCAAAAATAGCAATCAGCCCCAGCATTTT,CASSQAKNSNQPQHF
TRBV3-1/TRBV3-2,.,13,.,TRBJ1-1,TGTGCCAGCAGCCAAGGAGGGAACACTGAAGCTTTCTTT,CASSQGGNTEAFF
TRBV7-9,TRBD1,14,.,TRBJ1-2,TGTGCCAGCAGCTTCTGGACAGGCAACTATGGCTACACCTTC,CASSFWTGNYGYTF
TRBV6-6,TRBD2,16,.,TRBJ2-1,TGTGCCAGCGCTCCCTCCGGGACTAGCGGGAGCGGCCAGCAGTTCTTC,CASAPSGTSGSGQQFF
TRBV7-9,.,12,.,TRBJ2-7,TGTGCCACTGGAGGGACAGTCTACGAGCAGTACTTC,CATGGTVYEQYF
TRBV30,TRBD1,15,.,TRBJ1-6,TGTGCCTGGAAGGGACAGGCCATTAATAATTCACCCCTCCACTTT,CAWKGQAINNSPLHF
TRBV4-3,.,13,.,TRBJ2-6,TGCGCCAGCAGCCATGCAGGGACCAACGTCCTGACTTTC,CASSHAGTNVLTF
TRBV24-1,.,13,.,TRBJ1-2,TGTGCCACCAACGACGGCCACGATCGGGGCTACACCTTC,CATNDGHDRGYTF
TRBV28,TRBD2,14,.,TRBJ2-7,TGTGCCAGCAGCCCTAGCGGGAAAGACTACGAGCAGTACTTC,CASSPSGKDYEQYF
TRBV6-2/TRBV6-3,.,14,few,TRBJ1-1,TGTGCCAGCAGCCCTCTTCGGAATCCGACTGAAGCTTTCTTT,CASSPLRNPTEAFF
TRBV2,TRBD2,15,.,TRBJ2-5,TGTGCCAGCAGTGGCGTGACTAGCGGGGTTGAGACCCAGTACTTC,CASSGVTSGVETQYF
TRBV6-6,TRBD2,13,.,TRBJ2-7,TGTGCCAGCAGCCCCGGGGGGGTGGGGGAGCAGTACTTC,CASSPGGVGEQYF
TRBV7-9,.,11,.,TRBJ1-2,TGTGCCAGCAGCGCCGGATATGGCTACACCTTC,CASSAGYGYTF
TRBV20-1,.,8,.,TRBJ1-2,TGCAGTGATAATGGCTACACCTTC,CSDNGYTF
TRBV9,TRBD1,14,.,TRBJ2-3,TGTGCCAGCAGCGTAAGGGACAGGGAGAATACGCAGTATTTT,CASSVRDRENTQYF
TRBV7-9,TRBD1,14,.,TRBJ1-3,TGTGCCAGCAGCTTAACAGGGGCGGGAAACACCATATATTTT,CASSLTGAGNTIYF
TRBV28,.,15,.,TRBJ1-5,TGTGCCAGCAGCCGCCCCGGGACGCTGCTACAGCCCCAGCATTTT,CASSRPGTLLQPQHF
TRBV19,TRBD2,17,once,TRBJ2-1,TGTGCCAGTAGCTACTCCGGGACTAAAACAAATTACAATGAGCAGTTCTTC,CASSYSGTKTNYNEQFF
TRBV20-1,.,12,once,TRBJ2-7,TGCAGTGCTAGTAGGCGGAATTACGAGCAGTACTTC,CSASRRNYEQYF
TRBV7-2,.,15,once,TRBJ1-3,TGTGCCAGCAGCTCCACAGGGATGTCTGGAAACACCATATATTTT,CASSSTGMSGNTIYF
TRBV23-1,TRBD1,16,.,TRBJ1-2,TGCGCCAGCAGTCAATGGGGACCGACAGGGGACTATGGCTACACCTTC,CASSQWGPTGDYGYTF
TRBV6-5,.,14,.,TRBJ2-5,TGTGCCAGCAGTTACTCGAGCCTTCAAGAGACCCAGTACTTC,CASSYSSLQETQYF
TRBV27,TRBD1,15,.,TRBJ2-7,TGTGCCAGCAGTTTACTAGGACAGGGCCGGTACGAGCAGTACTTC,CASSLLGQGRYEQYF
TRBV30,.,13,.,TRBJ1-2,TGTGCCTGGAGTGTACATCTTAACTATGGCTACACCTTC,CAWSVHLNYGYTF
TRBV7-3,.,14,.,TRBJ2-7,TGTGCCAGCAGCTTGCGCAGCTTGAACTACGAGCAGTACTTC,CASSLRSLNYEQYF
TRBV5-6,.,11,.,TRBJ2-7,TGTGCCAGCAGCTTGGCCCACGAGCAGTACTTC,CASSLAHEQYF
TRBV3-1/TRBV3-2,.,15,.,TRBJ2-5,TGTGCCAGCAGCCAAGTCCCAGGGGCTCAAGAGACCCAGTACTTC,CASSQVPGAQETQYF
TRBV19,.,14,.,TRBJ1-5,TGTGCCAGTAGTAAATGGAGTGATACTGAGCCCCAGCATTTT,CASSKWSDTEPQHF
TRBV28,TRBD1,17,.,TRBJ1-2,TGTGCCAGCAGTTTGGGGGCCCGGACAGGGAACTCCTATGGCTACACCTTC,CASSLGARTGNSYGYTF
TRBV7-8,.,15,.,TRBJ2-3,TGTGCCAGCAGCTTAGCAGCTACGGGGACGGATACGCAGTATTTT,CASSLAATGTDTQYF
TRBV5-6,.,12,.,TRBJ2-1,TGTGCCAGCAGCTTGCGGTACAATGAGCAGTTCTTC,CASSLRYNEQFF
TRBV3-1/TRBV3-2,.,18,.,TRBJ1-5,TGTGCCAGCAGCCAAGAAGGTGGGAGGTGCAGTACCAATCAGCCCCAGCATTTT,CASSQEGGRCSTNQPQHF
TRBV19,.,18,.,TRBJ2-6,TGTGCCAGTAGTAGGGTTTGGGAAATCAACTCTGGGGCCAACGTCCTGACTTTC,CASSRVWEINSGANVLTF